The TCR beta chain under discussion was sequenced for a study of vaccination effects on CD4 cells after COVID-19. Sequenced by immunoSEQ multiplex PCR; TCRdb stores in-frame clones only, minus some. The sample lists tens of thousands of clones; around 80% were seen once. After expansion with viral peptide pools in the ViraFEST assay, antigen-specific CD4+ T cells were sequenced. Isolating CD4+ T cells followed approximately 10 days of culture. Participants completed two doses of the BNT162b2 or mRNA-1273 vaccine. Wells containing over 1.5 million PBMC each were cultured with approximately 10 IU/ml IL-2 and 8.5 to 10 ug/ml peptides. IL-2 medium took the place of half the medium on both days 3 and 7. Between the trimmed V and J ends, which lost 5 bases and 1 base, there was a span of 10 bases. The CDR3 is made up of 14 amino acids. Germline CDR1 is SEHNR and CDR2 is FQNEAQ (reference sequence). General study results and limits: Few convalescent patients were included, and no early post-infection timepoints were sampled. Late post-vaccination samples showed marked contraction of infection- and vaccine-induced clones.

Concerning this clone itself: Antigen: not known.

V gene TRBV7-9 combines with J gene TRBJ2-3; D is possibly TRBD1 or TRBD2 (5 bases each). The clonotype was recovered from a human donor who received a COVID-19 vaccine. The sequencing used CD4+ T cells from PBMCs cultured with HCoV-229E spike peptides, collected after COVID-19 vaccination. The CDR3 protein is CASSPGTGTDTQYF. The CDR3, as DNA: TGTGCCAGCAGCCCGGGGACGGGCACAGATACGCAGTATTTT.